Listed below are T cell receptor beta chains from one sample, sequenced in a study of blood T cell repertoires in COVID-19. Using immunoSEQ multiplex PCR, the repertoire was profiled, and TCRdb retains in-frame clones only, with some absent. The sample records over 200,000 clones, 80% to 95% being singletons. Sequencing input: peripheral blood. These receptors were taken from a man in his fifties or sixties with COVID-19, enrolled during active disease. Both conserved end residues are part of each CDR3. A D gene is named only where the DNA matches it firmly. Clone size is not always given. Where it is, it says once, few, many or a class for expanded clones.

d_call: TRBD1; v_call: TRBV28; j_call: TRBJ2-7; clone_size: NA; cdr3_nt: TGTGCCAGCAGTTCTAGGGCCCCGGGACAGGAGTCCTACGAGCAGTACTTC; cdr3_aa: CASSSRAPGQESYEQYF
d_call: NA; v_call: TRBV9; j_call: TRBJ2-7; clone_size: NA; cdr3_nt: TGTGCCAGCAGCGTAGGGGGCGCGGAGGGTAGCGAGCAGTACTTC; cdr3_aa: CASSVGGAEGSEQYF
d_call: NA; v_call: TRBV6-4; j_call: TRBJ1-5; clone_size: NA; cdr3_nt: TGTGCCAGCAGCCTGAACGGGGGCAATCAGCCCCAGCATTTT; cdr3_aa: CASSLNGGNQPQHF
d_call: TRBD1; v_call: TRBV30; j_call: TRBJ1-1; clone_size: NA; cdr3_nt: TGTGCCAGACGCACCGGGACAGCTTACACTGAAGCTTTCTTT; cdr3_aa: CARRTGTAYTEAFF
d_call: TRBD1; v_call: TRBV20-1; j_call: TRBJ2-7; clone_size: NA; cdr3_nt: TGCAGTGCTAGTGCTACAGGGGCCCCTACGTTGGAGCAGTACTTC; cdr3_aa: CSASATGAPTLEQYF
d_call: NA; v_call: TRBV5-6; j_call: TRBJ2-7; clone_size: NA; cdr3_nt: TGTGCCAGCAGCGACTCGACTAGATACGAGCAGTACTTC; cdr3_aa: CASSDSTRYEQYF
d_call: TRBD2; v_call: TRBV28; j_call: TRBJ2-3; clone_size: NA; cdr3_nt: TGTGCCAGCAGGGGGACTAGCGGGGTCACAGATACGCAGTATTTT; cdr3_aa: CASRGTSGVTDTQYF
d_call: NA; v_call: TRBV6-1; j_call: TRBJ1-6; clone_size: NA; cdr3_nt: TGTGCCAGCAGTGAATACCCCCAGTATAATTCACCCCTCCACTTT; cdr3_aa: CASSEYPQYNSPLHF
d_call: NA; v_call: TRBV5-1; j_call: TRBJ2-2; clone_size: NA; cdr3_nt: TGCGCCAGCAGCTTGCTCTCCCAGTCCGGGGAGCTGTTTTTT; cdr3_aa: CASSLLSQSGELFF
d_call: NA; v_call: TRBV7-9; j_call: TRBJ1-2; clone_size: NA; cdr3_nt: TGTGCCAGCAGCGGGGAGAACTATGGCTACACCTTC; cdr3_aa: CASSGENYGYTF
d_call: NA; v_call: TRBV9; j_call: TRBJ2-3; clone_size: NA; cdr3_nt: TGTGCCAGCAGCCCTCTAAGCACGACAGATACGCAGTATTTT; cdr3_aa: CASSPLSTTDTQYF
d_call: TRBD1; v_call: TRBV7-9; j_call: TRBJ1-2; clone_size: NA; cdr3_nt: TGTGCCAGCAGCAGACGTGGACAGGCCAACTATGGCTACACCTTC; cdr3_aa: CASSRRGQANYGYTF
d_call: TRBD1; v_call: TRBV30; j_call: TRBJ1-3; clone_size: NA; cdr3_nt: TGTGCCTGGATTTGGATAAGGACAGGGGGAAACACCATATATTTT; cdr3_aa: CAWIWIRTGGNTIYF
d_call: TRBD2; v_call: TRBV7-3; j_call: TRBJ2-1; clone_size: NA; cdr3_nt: TGTGCCAGCAGCCTAGAGCGGGAGGGAACTGAGCAGTTCTTC; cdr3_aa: CASSLEREGTEQFF
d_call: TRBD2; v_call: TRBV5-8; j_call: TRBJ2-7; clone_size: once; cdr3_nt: TGTGCCAGCAGCCGCCGCGCTGGGAACTCCTTCAGGGAGGGCTACTACGAGCAGTACTTC; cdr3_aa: CASSRRAGNSFREGYYEQYF
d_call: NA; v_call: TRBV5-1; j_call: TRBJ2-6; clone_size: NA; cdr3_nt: TGCGCCAGCAGCCCTCAAGCCTCTGGGGCCAACGTCCTGACTTTC; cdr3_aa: CASSPQASGANVLTF
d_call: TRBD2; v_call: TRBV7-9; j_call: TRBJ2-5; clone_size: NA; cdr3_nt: TGTGCCAGCAGCTCCAAGGGACTAGCGGGAGGCCCTCCGTACTTC; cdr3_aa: CASSSKGLAGGPPYF
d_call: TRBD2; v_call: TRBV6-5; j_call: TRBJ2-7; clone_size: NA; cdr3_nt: TGTGCCAGCAGGCCGGGGGGGGACCTACGATTCGGGCAGTACTTC; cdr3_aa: CASRPGGDLRFGQYF
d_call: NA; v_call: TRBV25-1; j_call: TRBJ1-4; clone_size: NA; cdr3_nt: TGTGCCAGCAGTGTTGGGGGCCAGGGTGATTTTAATGAAAAACTGTTTTTT; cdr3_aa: CASSVGGQGDFNEKLFF
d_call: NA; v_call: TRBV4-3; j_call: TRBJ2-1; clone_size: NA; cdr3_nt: TGCGCCAGCAGCCCTTCTACTTCCTACAATGAGCAGTTCTTC; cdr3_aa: CASSPSTSYNEQFF
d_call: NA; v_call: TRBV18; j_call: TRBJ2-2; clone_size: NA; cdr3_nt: TGTGCCAGCTCACCACCTTCTGGGTCCAGGGATACCGGGGAGCTGTTTTTT; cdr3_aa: CASSPPSGSRDTGELFF
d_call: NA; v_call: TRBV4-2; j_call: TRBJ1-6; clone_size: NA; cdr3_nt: TGTGCCAGCAGCCAAGATCTCCACCCAGGGGACTCACCCCTCCACTTT; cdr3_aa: CASSQDLHPGDSPLHF
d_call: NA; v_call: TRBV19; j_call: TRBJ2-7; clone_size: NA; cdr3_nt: TGTGCCAGTAGTCCAGGACTCCCTACCTACGAGCAGTACTTC; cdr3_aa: CASSPGLPTYEQYF
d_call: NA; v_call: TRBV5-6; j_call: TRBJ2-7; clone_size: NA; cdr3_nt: TGTGCCAGCAGCTTGGTAGGCGGAGCCTACGAGCAGTACTTC; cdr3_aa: CASSLVGGAYEQYF
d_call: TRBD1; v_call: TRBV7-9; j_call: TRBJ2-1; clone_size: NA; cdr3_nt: TGTGCCAGCAGCAAGACCGACAGGGGAAATGAGCAGTTCTTC; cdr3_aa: CASSKTDRGNEQFF
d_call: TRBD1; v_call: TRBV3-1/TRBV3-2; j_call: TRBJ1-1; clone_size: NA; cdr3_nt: TGTGCCGCGACCGGGACAGGGGCCACTGAAGCTTTCTTT; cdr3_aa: CAATGTGATEAFF
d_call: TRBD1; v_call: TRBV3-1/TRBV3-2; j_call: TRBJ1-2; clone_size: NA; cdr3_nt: TGTGCCAGCAGCCAAGGAACAGGGGGAGCTAACTATGGCTACACCTTC; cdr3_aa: CASSQGTGGANYGYTF
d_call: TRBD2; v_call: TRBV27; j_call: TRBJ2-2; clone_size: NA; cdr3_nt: TGTGCCATGGCCAAGACTAGCGGGAGGGCGAACACCGGGGAGCTGTTTTTT; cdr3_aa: CAMAKTSGRANTGELFF
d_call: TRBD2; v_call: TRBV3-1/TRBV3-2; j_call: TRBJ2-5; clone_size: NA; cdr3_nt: TGTGCCAGCAGCCCTAGCGGGAGAGAGACCCAGTACTTC; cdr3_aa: CASSPSGRETQYF
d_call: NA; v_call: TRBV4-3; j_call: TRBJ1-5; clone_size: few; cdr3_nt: TGCGCCAGCAGCCAAGATACAGGGTCAAGCAATCAGCCCCAGCATTTT; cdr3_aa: CASSQDTGSSNQPQHF
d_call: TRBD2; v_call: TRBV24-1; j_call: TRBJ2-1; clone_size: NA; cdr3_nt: TGTGCCACCAGTGATAGCGGGAGGGCCGGAAATGAGCAGTTCTTC; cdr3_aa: CATSDSGRAGNEQFF
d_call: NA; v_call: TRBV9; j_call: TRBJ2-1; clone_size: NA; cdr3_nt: TGTGCCAGCAGCGTAACGGGGAACTCCTACAATGAGCAGTTCTTC; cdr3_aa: CASSVTGNSYNEQFF
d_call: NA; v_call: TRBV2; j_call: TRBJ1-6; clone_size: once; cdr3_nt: TGTGCCAGCAGACCACAGGGACACTATAATTCACCCCTCCACTTT; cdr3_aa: CASRPQGHYNSPLHF
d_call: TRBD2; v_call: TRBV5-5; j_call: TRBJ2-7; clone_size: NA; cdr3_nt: TGTGCCAGCAGCTCGGGACTAGCGGGGCTCGAGCAGTACTTC; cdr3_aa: CASSSGLAGLEQYF
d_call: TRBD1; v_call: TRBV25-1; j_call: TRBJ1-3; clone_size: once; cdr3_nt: TGTGCCAGCAGGCCGGGACAGGGGGCAAAAGGGGGAAACACCATATATTTT; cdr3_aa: CASRPGQGAKGGNTIYF
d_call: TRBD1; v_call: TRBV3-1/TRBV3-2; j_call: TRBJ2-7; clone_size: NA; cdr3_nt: TGTGCCAGCAGCCCACCTCTCGGACAGGGGGCTGGATACGAGCAGTACTTC; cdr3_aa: CASSPPLGQGAGYEQYF
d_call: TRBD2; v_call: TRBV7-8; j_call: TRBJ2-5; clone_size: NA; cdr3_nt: TGTGCCAGCAGCTCAAGGGGACTATTGGAGACCCAGTACTTC; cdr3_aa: CASSSRGLLETQYF
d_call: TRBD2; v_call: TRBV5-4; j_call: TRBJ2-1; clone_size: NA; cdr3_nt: TGTGCCAGCAGCCCTCGTGGAGCGGGGGGTTACAATGAGCAGTTCTTC; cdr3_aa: CASSPRGAGGYNEQFF
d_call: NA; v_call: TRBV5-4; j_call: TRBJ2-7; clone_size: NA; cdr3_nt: TGTGCCAGCAGCTTGGGGGCTAGCACCTACGAGCAGTACTTC; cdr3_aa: CASSLGASTYEQYF
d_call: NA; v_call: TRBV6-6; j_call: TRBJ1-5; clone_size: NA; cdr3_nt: TGTGCCAGCAGTCAAACAGGGATGGGTCGCAATCAGCCCCAGCATTTT; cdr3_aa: CASSQTGMGRNQPQHF
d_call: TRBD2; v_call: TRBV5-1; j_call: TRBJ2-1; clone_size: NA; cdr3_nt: TGCGCCAGCAGCCCGAGCGGGGACTCCTACAATGAGCAGTTCTTC; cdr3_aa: CASSPSGDSYNEQFF
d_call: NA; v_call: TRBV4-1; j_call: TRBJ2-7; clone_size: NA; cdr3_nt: TGCGCCAGCAGCCAAACATTCGGGAGCCTTGCCTACGAGCAGTACTTC; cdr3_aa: CASSQTFGSLAYEQYF
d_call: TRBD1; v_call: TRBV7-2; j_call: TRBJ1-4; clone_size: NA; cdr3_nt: TGTGCCAGCAGCTTGCACAGGGGGGAAAAACTGTTTTTT; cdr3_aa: CASSLHRGEKLFF
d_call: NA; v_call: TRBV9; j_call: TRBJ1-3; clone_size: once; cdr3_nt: TGTGCCAGCAGCATACAGGATAGGGGTGCTGGAAACACCATATATTTT; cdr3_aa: CASSIQDRGAGNTIYF
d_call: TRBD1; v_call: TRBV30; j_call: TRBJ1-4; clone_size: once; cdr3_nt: TGTGCCTGGGGGGTAACAGGGGATCGGGAAAAACTGTTTTTT; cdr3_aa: CAWGVTGDREKLFF
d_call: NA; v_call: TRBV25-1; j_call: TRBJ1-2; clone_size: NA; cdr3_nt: TGTGCCAGCAGTGAATTAGGCGGGGACGGGGATGGCTACACCTTC; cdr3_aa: CASSELGGDGDGYTF
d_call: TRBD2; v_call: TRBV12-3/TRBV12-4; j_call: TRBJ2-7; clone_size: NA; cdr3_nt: TGTGCCAGCAGTACCGGGACTAACTACGAGCAGTACTTC; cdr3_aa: CASSTGTNYEQYF
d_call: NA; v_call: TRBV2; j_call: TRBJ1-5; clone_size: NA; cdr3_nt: TGTGCCAGCAGTGTCGGAGGGAACAATCAGCCCCAGCATTTT; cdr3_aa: CASSVGGNNQPQHF
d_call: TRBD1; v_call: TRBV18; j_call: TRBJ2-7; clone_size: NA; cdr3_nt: TGTGCCAGCTCACCACTTAGGACCGGGACAGGGGGCGTCGAGCAGTACTTC; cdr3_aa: CASSPLRTGTGGVEQYF
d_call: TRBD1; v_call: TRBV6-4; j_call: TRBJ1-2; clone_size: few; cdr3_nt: TGTGCCAGCAGTGACTCGGGCGCAGGGGGTAACTATGGCTACACCTTC; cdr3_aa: CASSDSGAGGNYGYTF
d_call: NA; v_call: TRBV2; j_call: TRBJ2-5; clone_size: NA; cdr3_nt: TGTGCCAGCAGCGCAGTGACTACTCAAGAGACCCAGTACTTC; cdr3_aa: CASSAVTTQETQYF
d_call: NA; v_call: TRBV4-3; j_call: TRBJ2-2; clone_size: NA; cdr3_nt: TGCGCCAGCAGCCAAGGGAGACTAGCGAACACCGGGGAGCTGTTTTTT; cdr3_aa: CASSQGRLANTGELFF
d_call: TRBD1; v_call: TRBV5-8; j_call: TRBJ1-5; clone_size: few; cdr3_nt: TGTGCCAGCAGCCTAAACAGGGGATTGAGCAATCAGCCCCAGCATTTT; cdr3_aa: CASSLNRGLSNQPQHF
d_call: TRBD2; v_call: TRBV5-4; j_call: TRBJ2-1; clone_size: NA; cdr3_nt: TGTGCCAGCAGATTAGCGGGAGTCCCCTACAATGAGCAGTTCTTC; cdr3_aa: CASRLAGVPYNEQFF
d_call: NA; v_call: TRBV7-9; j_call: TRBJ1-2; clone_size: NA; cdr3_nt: TGTGCCAGCAGCTTAGCAGGGGTCGACTATGGCTACACCTTC; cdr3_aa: CASSLAGVDYGYTF
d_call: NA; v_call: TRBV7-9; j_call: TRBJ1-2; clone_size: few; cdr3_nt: TGTGCCAGCAGCTCTAAACAGGTTGACTATGGCTACACCTTC; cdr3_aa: CASSSKQVDYGYTF
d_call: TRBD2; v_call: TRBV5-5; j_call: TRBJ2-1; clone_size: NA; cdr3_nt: TGTGCCAGCAGCTTGGGGGGGACTAGCGGATTAAATGAGCAGTTCTTC; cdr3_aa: CASSLGGTSGLNEQFF
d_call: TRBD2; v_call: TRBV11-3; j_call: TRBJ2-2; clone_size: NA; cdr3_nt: TGTGCCAGCAGCGTTGGACTAGCGGGGGGGCAGGGCACCGGGGAGCTGTTTTTT; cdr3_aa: CASSVGLAGGQGTGELFF
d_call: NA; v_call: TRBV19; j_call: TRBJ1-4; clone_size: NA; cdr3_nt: TGTGCCAGTAGTACCCAGGGGTTTTCTCTGTTTTTT; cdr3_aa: CASSTQGFSLFF
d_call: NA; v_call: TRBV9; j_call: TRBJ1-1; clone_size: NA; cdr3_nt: TGTGCCAGCAGCGCACAGTTGAACACTGAAGCTTTCTTT; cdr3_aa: CASSAQLNTEAFF